These 20 T cell receptor beta chains were sequenced from one sample in a study of cytomegalovirus exposure and HLA in healthy donors. Produced via immunoSEQ multiplex PCR; TCRdb's table is partial and in-frame only. The table shows 200,000 to 300,000 clones, with around 87% occurring only once. Sequencing was done on a sample of PBMCs. The receptors stem from a woman aged 25 to 39 in good health and CMV-seropositive.

The chain has TRBV2 and TRBJ1-5; perhaps TRBD1 as D (5 bases). The CDR3 extends over 15 amino acids. Trimming removed 4 bases at V and 5 bases at J, with 15 bases between. Germline CDR1 is SNHLY and CDR2 is FYNNEI. CDR3 sequence (DNA): TGTGCCAGCAGTGCGGAGGGGCAACCCTATCAGCCCCAGCATTTT. It translates to CASSAEGQPYQPQHF.

The rearrangement links TRBV5-4 to TRBJ2-3; 11 nucleotides agree with TRBD2. The trim removed 0 bases at V and 2 bases at J, leaving 2 bases unmatched. Germline loops: CDR1 SGHNT, CDR2 YYREEE (reference sequence). The CDR3 is 16 residues long. CDR3 in DNA: TGTGCCAGCAGCTTGGGGACTAGCGGGTCCACAGATACGCAGTATTTT. It is translated as CASSLGTSGSTDTQYF.

The genes are TRBV29-1 and TRBJ1-5, with 7 bases fitting TRBD1. The germline V gene encodes CDR1 SQVTM and CDR2 ANQGSEA. The V segment lost 4 bases and the J segment 3 bases; nucleotides outside the gene matches: 3. The CDR3 is made up of 13 amino acids. The CDR3 is CSVGQGINQPQHF. Written as DNA, the CDR3 is TGCAGCGTTGGACAGGGAATCAATCAGCCCCAGCATTTT.

J is TRBJ2-1 and V is TRBV4-1; TRBD2 might be the D (6 bases). Germline-derived CDR1 and CDR2 are MGHRA and YSYEKL. The CDR3 totals 13 residues. V gave up 0 bases and J gave up 10 bases, with 10 bases separating them. As DNA, the CDR3 is TGCGCCAGCAGCCAAGAGAAAAGCGGGGAGCAGTTCTTC. Amino acids: CASSQEKSGEQFF.

The chain has TRBV5-1 and TRBJ1-1; D unresolved. This CDR3 has 16 amino acids. Trimming left V 4 bases short and J 0 bases short, with 16 bases between. Germline V CDR1 and CDR2: SGHRS, YFSETQ. The chain's CDR3 is CASSPFPGPMNTEAFF. The CDR3 bases are TGCGCCAGCAGCCCTTTTCCTGGGCCCATGAACACTGAAGCTTTCTTT.

This chain uses TRBV2 with TRBJ1-2; TRBD1 aligns across 10 bases. The CDR3 extends over 15 amino acids. With 5 bases clipped from V and 6 bases from J, the junction kept 9 bases outside the gene matches. The V gene's germline CDR1 is SNHLY and CDR2 FYNNEI. CDR3 residues: CASSSSPGTGDGYTF. In DNA, the CDR3 is TGTGCCAGCAGTTCCTCTCCCGGGACAGGGGATGGCTACACCTTC.

CDR3 region: CASSSGQGDETQYF. In nucleotides, the CDR3 is TGTGCCAGCAGCTCAGGACAGGGGGATGAGACCCAGTACTTC. This rearrangement joins TRBV7-7 to TRBJ2-5, with 10 bases aligning to TRBD1. This CDR3 has 14 residues. V trimming: 4 bases; J trimming: 5 bases; junction bases outside the gene matches: 4. CDR1 is SSHAT, CDR2 FNYEAQ, per germline (reference sequence).

The CDR3 DNA reads as TGTGCCAGCAGCTTGTCAGGGTATGGGCAGCCCCAGCATTTT. Translated: CASSLSGYGQPQHF. The J gene is TRBJ1-5, the V gene TRBV5-6, with a weak D call TRBD1 (5 bases). Trimming left V 1 base short and J 7 bases short, with 12 bases between. Germline values: CDR1 SGHDT, CDR2 YYEEEE. The CDR3 spans 14 residues.

This clone was seen once. The chain links TRBV19 to TRBJ1-2; D remains unclear. The CDR3 runs to 16 residues. CDR1 is LNHDA and CDR2 is SQIVND in the germline V gene (reference sequence). V gave up 6 bases and J gave up 4 bases, with 21 bases separating them. CDR3 nucleotides: TGTGCCAGTAGCTATTCTGGAAGAACTACTCTCTATGGCTACACCTTC. Amino acid sequence: CASSYSGRTTLYGYTF.

DNA for the CDR3: TGTGCCAGCAGCTTAACAGGGACAGGGACTTACTACGAGCAGTACTTC. The encoded protein is CASSLTGTGTYYEQYF. This chain joins TRBV11-3 and TRBJ2-7; 9 nucleotides line up with TRBD1. J lost 3 bases, V lost 2 bases, and 8 bases had no gene match. Germline CDR1 and CDR2: SGHNT and YENEEA. This CDR3 has 16 amino acids.

The gene calls are TRBV30 and TRBJ2-1, with D possibly TRBD2 on 5 matching bases. This CDR3 is 15 amino acids long. Per the germline V gene, CDR1 is GTSNPN and CDR2 is SVGIG (reference sequence). V gave up 4 bases and J gave up 3 bases, with 16 bases separating them. CDR3 sequence reads: CAWIPRSANYNEQFF. CDR3 DNA: TGTGCCTGGATCCCTCGTAGCGCGAACTACAATGAGCAGTTCTTC. Full variable domain (outside the CDR3, taken from reference TRBV30 and TRBJ2-1): SQTIHQWPATLVQPVGSPLSLECTVEGTSNPNLYWYRQAAGRGLQLLFYSVGIGQISSEVPQNLSASRPQDRQFILSSKKLLLSDSGFYLCAWIPRSANYNEQFFGPGTRLTVL.

This clone was recorded a few times. This sequence joins TRBV18 and TRBJ2-1; 9 bases are shared with TRBD2. CDR1 and CDR2 (germline): KGHSH, LQKENI. With V trimmed by 3 bases and J by 4 bases, 7 bases remained unmatched. The CDR3 length is 16 residues. Here the CDR3 DNA reads TGTGCCAGCTCACCCTCCCTAGCGGGGCAATACAATGAGCAGTTCTTC. Translation: CASSPSLAGQYNEQFF.

As DNA, the CDR3 is TGCGCCAGCAAACCCGGGAACTCCTACAATGAGCAGTTCTTC. It encodes CASKPGNSYNEQFF. This sequence joins TRBV5-1 and TRBJ2-1; TRBD2 might be the D (5 bases). Germline-derived CDR1 and CDR2 are SGHRS and YFSETQ. This CDR3 region has 14 residues. V was pared by 6 bases and J by 0 bases, with 10 bases between.

The chain uses TRBV2 and TRBJ2-2, with 11 bases matching TRBD2. Looked up from germline, CDR1 is SNHLY and CDR2 is FYNNEI. The length of the CDR3 is 17 residues. The trim removed 1 base at V and 2 bases at J, leaving 3 bases unmatched. CDR3 region: CASSEERLAGNTGELFF. The DNA of the CDR3 is TGTGCCAGCAGTGAAGAACGACTAGCGGGAAACACCGGGGAGCTGTTTTTT.

The chain carries TRBV11-2 and TRBJ2-7; tentatively, D is TRBD2 (6 bases). CDR3 length equals 15 residues. CDR1 and CDR2 from the germline V gene are SGHAT and FQNNGV. V was cut by 5 bases and J by 3 bases, with 17 bases left in between. The CDR3 nucleotides are TGTGCCAGCAGCAGCATCGGTGCGGGAAACTACGAGCAGTACTTC. This gives the protein CASSSIGAGNYEQYF. Combining the CDR3 with reference TRBV11-2 and TRBJ2-7 gives the whole variable domain EAGVAQSPRYKIIEKRQSVAFWCNPISGHATLYWYQQILGQGPKLLIQFQNNGVVDDSQLPKDRFSAERLKGVDSTLKIQPAKLEDSAVYLCASSSIGAGNYEQYFGPGTRLTVT.

The J gene is TRBJ1-2, the V gene TRBV19, with D possibly TRBD1 on 5 matching bases. Looked up from germline, CDR1 is LNHDA and CDR2 is SQIVND (reference sequence). V lost 3 bases to trimming and J lost 4 bases, with 12 bases between them. CDR3 length: 14 amino acids. The CDR3 DNA reads as TGTGCCAGTAGTATCCTCGGGGGGACCTATGGCTACACCTTC. Its protein product is CASSILGGTYGYTF.

The genes are TRBV19 and TRBJ1-4; TRBD1 might be the D (6 bases). Looked up from germline, CDR1 is LNHDA and CDR2 is SQIVND (reference sequence). Trimming shortened V by 6 bases and J by 1 base, and 9 bases separated the two germline ends. This CDR3 has 14 amino acids. This CDR3 reads CASRLQGTNEKLFF. The CDR3 DNA follows: TGTGCCAGTAGGTTACAGGGAACTAATGAAAAACTGTTTTTT.

This chain connects TRBV30 to TRBJ2-7; D not resolved. CDR1 is GTSNPN, CDR2 SVGIG, per germline (reference sequence). The CDR3 contains 12 residues. V lost 4 bases and J lost 2, with 9 bases in between. This CDR3 reads CAWNRDTYEQYF. CDR3 nucleotides: TGTGCCTGGAATCGAGATACCTACGAGCAGTACTTC.

This clone was found once. The V and J genes are TRBV5-1 and TRBJ2-3; no reliable D call. This CDR3 spans 12 amino acids. Trimming shortened V by 4 bases and J by 3 bases, and 6 bases separated the two germline ends. Germline CDR1 SGHRS, CDR2 YFSETQ. This chain's CDR3 is CASSRMTDTQYF. CDR3 bases: TGCGCCAGCAGCCGTATGACAGATACGCAGTATTTT.

A few counts support this clone. The chain links TRBV6-6 to TRBJ1-5, with TRBD1 as a possible D gene (6 bases). The CDR3 is 15 residues long. Per the germline V gene, CDR1 is MNHNY and CDR2 is SVGAGI (reference sequence). Trimming shortened V by 3 bases and J by 5 bases, and 14 bases separated the two germline ends. Here the CDR3 reads CASSYETGFYQPQHF. The DNA for the CDR3 is TGTGCCAGCAGTTATGAGACAGGATTCTATCAGCCCCAGCATTTT.